The TCR beta chain under discussion was sequenced for a study of blood T cell repertoires in COVID-19. As processed by the authors: Estimation of nucleated cell counts was performed using reference gene primer amplification. Sequenced by immunoSEQ multiplex PCR; TCRdb stores in-frame clones only, minus some. The DNA gave D and trimming, while V, J and clone size come from that table. This table holds around 320,000 clones, 90% found once. This CDR3 region has 13 residues. Germline CDR1 and CDR2: LNHDA and SQIVND (reference sequence). Input material: PBMCs or T cells enriched from blood (not recorded which). The receptor was isolated from a woman in her 30s who had been exposed to COVID-19. The J gene is TRBJ1-2, the V gene TRBV19, with D uncertain. The CDR3, as DNA: TGTGCTTCGCGGGCGGCGTACGGCTATGGCTACACCTTC. Residues: CASRAAYGYGYTF.